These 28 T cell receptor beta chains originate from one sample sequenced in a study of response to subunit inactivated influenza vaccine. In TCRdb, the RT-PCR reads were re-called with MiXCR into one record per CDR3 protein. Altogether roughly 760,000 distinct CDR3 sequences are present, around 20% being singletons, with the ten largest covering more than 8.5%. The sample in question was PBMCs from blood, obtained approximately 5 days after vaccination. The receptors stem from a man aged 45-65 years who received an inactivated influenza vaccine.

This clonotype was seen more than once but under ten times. CDR3 sequence reads: CASSLKRQYNEQFF. Written as DNA, the CDR3 is TGTGCCAGCAGCCTCAAGAGGCAATACAATGAGCAGTTCTTC. The rearrangement uses TRBV7-2 and TRBJ2-1; D remains unclear. From germline, CDR1 is SGHTA and CDR2 FQGNSA. V was shortened by 5 bases and J by 4 bases, with 12 bases between the two germline ends. This CDR3 spans 14 amino acids. Full variable domain (missing parts from reference TRBV7-2 and TRBJ2-1): GAGVSQSPSNKVTEKGKDVELRCDPISGHTALYWYRQSLGQGLEFLIYFQGNSAPDKSGLPSDRFSAERTGGSVSTLTIQRTQQEDSAVYLCASSLKRQYNEQFFGPGTRLTVL.

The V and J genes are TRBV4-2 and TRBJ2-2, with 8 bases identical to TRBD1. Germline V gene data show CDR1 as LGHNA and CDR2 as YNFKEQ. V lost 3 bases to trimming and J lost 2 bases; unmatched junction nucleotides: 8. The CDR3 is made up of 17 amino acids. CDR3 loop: CASSQSTGGRNTGELFF. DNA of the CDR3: TGTGCCAGCAGCCAGTCTACAGGGGGAAGAAACACCGGGGAGCTGTTTTTT.

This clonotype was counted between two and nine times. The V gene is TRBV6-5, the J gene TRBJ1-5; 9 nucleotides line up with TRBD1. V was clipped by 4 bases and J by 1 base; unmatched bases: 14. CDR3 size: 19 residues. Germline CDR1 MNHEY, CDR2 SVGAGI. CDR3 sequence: CASSSSGTGLVHSNQPQHF. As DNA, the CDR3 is TGTGCCAGCAGTTCCTCCGGGACAGGGTTAGTCCACAGCAATCAGCCCCAGCATTTT.

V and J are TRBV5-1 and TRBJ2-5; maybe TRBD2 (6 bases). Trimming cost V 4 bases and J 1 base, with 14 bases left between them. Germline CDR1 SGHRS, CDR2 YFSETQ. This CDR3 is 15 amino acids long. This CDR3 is CASSPSPTSQETQYF. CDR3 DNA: TGCGCCAGCAGCCCATCGCCGACTAGCCAAGAGACCCAGTACTTC. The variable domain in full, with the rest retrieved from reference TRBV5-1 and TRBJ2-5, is KAGVTQTPRYLIKTRGQQVTLSCSPISGHRSVSWYQQTPGQGLQFLFEYFSETQRNKGNFPGRFSGRQFSNSRSEMNVSTLELGDSALYLCASSPSPTSQETQYFGPGTRLLVL.

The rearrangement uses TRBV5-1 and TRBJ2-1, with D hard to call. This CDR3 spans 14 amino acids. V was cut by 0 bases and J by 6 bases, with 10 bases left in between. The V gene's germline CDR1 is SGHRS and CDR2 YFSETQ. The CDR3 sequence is CASSLDQVFNEQFF. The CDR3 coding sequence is TGCGCCAGCAGCTTGGATCAGGTCTTCAATGAGCAGTTCTTC.

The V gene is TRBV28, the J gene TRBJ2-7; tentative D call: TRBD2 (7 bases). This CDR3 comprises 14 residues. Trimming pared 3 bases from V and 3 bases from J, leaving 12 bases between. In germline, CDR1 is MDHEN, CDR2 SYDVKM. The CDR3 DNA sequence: TGTGCCAGCAGTTTTAGGGGGGGTGGCTACGAGCAGTACTTC. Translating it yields CASSFRGGGYEQYF.

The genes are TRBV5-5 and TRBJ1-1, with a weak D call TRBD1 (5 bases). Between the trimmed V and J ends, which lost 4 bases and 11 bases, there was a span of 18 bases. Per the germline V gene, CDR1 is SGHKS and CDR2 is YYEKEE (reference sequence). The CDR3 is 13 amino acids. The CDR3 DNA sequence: TGTGCCAGCAGCGAGCAGGCAGGGAAAGTTGCTTTCTTT. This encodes CASSEQAGKVAFF.

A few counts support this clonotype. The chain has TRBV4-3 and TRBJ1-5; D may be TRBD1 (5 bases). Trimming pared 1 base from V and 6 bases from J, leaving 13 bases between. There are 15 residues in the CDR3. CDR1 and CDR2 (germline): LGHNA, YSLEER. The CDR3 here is CASSQVVAGRQPQHF. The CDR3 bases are TGCGCCAGCAGCCAAGTAGTGGCAGGGCGTCAGCCCCAGCATTTT.

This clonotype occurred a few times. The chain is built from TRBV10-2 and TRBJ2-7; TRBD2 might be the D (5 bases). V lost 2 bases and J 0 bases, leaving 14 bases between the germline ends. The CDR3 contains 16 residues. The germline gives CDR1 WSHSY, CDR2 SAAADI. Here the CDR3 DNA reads TGCGCCAGCAGTGAGATGGTAGCGCGAAGCTCCTACGAGCAGTACTTC. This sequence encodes CASSEMVARSSYEQYF.

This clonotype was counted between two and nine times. Written as DNA, the CDR3 is TGCAGTGCTAGTGACAGGCGGATCCTGGACATTCAGTACTTC. Its translation is CSASDRRILDIQYF. This chain links TRBV20-1 with TRBJ2-4, with D possibly matching TRBD1 (6 bases). The germline V gene encodes CDR1 DFQATT and CDR2 SNEGSKA (reference sequence). V was trimmed by 3 bases and J by 8 bases, leaving 17 bases between them. The CDR3 contains 14 residues.

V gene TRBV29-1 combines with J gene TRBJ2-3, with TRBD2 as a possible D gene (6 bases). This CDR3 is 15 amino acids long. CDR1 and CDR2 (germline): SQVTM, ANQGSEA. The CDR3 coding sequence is TGCAGGGGAGGAGGCTCGAACCTTGGGACAGATACGCAGTATTTT. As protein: CRGGGSNLGTDTQYF.

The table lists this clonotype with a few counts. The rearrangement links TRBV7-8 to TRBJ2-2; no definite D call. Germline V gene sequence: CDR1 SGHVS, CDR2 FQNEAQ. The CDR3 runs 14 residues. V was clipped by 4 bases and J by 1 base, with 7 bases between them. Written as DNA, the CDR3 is TGTGCCAGCAGCTCGCATGGGAACACCGGGGAGCTGTTTTTT. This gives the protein CASSSHGNTGELFF. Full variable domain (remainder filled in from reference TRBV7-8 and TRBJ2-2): GAGVSQSPRYKVAKRGQDVALRCDPISGHVSLFWYQQALGQGPEFLTYFQNEAQLDKSGLPSDRFFAERPEGSVSTLKIQRTQQEDSAVYLCASSSHGNTGELFFGEGSRLTVL.

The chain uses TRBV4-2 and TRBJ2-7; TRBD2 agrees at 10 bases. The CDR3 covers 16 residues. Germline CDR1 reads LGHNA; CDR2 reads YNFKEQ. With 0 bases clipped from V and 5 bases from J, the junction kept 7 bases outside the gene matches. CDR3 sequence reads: CASSQDSAGGPHEQYF. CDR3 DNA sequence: TGTGCCAGCAGCCAAGATTCAGCGGGGGGGCCCCACGAGCAGTACTTC.

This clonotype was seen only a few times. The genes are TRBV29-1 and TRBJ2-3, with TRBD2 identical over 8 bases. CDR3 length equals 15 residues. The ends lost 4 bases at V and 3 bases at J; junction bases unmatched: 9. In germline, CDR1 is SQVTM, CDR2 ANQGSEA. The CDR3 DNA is TGCAGCGTTGTTCGTACCGGGAGGGGGACAGATACGCAGTATTTT. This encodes CSVVRTGRGTDTQYF.

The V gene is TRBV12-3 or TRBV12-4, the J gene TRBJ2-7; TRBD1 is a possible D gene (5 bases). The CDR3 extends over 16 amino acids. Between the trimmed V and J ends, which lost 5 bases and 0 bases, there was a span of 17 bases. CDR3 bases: TGTGCCAGCAGTGGGCCATGGGCAGGGAACTCCTACGAGCAGTACTTC. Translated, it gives CASSGPWAGNSYEQYF.

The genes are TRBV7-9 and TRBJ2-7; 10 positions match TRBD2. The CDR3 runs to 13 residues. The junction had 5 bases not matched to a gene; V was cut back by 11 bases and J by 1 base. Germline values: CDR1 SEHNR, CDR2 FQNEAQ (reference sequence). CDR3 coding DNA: TGTGCCGGGGGGACTAGCGAATCCTACGAGCAGTACTTC. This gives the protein CAGGTSESYEQYF.

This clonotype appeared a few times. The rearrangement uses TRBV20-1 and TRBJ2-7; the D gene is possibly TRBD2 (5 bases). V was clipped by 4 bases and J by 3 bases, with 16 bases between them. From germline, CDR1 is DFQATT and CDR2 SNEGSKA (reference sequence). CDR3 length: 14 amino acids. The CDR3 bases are TGCAGTGCTATCATTATCCAGCGGCTCTACGAGCAGTACTTC. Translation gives CSAIIIQRLYEQYF.

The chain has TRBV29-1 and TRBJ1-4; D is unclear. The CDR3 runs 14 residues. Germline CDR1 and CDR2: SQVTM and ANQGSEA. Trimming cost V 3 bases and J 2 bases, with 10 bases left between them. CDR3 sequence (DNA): TGCAGCGTTGACCGAGGAAGGACTAATGAAAAACTGTTTTTT. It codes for CSVDRGRTNEKLFF.

CDR3 region: CAISGGGRITEAFF. The CDR3 nucleotides read TGTGCCATCAGCGGAGGGGGCAGGATCACTGAAGCTTTCTTT. The chain combines TRBV10-3 with TRBJ1-1; TRBD1 matches 7 bases. V dropped 6 bases and J dropped 4; count of bases not matched to a gene: 8. This CDR3 has 14 residues. Germline V gene sequence: CDR1 ENHRY, CDR2 SYGVKD.

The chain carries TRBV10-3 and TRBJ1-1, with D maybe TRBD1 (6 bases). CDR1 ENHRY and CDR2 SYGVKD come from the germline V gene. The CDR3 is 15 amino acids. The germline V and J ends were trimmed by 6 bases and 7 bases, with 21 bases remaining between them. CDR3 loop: CAIRGVGRGAGEAFF. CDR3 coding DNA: TGTGCCATCAGAGGCGTAGGCAGGGGTGCGGGTGAAGCTTTCTTT.

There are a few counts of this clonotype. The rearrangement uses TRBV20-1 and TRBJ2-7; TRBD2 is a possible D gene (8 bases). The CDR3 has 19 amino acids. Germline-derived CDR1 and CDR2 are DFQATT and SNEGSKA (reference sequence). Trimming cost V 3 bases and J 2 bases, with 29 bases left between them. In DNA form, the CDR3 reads TGCAGTGCTAGTCCACTCCGGGACAGAGGACTAGCTAACACCTACGAGCAGTACTTC. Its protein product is CSASPLRDRGLANTYEQYF.

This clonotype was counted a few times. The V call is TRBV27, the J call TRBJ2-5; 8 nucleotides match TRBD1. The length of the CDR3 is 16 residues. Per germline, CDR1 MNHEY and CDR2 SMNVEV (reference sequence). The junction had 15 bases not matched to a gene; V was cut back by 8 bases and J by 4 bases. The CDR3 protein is CASQTFFRGPRETQYF. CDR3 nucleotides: TGTGCCAGCCAAACGTTCTTCAGGGGGCCGAGAGAGACCCAGTACTTC.

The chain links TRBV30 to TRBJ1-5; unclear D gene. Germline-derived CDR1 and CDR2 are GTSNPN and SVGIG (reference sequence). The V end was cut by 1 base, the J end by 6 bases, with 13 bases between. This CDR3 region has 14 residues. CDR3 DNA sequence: TGTGCCTGGAGTGCGGGCCTGCACGGTCAGCCCCAGCATTTT. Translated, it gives CAWSAGLHGQPQHF. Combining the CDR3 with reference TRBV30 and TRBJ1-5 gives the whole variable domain SQTIHQWPATLVQPVGSPLSLECTVEGTSNPNLYWYRQAAGRGLQLLFYSVGIGQISSEVPQNLSASRPQDRQFILSSKKLLLSDSGFYLCAWSAGLHGQPQHFGDGTRLSIL.

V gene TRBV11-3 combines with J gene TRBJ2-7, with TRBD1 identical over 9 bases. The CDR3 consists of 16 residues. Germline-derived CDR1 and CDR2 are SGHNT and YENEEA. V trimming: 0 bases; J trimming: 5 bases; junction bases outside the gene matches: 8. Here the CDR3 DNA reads TGTGCCAGCAGCTTAGATGGTGGGACAGGGAAGAACGAGCAGTACTTC. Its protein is CASSLDGGTGKNEQYF.

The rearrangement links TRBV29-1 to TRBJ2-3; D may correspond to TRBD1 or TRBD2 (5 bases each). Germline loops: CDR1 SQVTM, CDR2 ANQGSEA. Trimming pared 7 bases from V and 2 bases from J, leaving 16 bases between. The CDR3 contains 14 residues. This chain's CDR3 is CSALTGAFTDTQYF. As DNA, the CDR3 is TGCAGCGCTCTTACCGGGGCATTCACAGATACGCAGTATTTT.

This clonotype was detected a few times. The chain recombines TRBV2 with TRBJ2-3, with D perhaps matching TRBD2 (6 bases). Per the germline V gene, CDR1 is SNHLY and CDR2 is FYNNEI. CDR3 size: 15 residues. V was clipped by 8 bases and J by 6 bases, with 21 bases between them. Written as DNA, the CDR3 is TGTGCCAGCCACGAAGGCGGGGCGCAAGGTGATACGCAGTATTTT. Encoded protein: CASHEGGAQGDTQYF. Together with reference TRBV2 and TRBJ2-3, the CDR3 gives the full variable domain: EPEVTQTPSHQVTQMGQEVILRCVPISNHLYFYWYRQILGQKVEFLVSFYNNEISEKSEIFDDQFSVERPDGSNFTLKIRSTKLEDSAMYFCASHEGGAQGDTQYFGPGTRLTVL.

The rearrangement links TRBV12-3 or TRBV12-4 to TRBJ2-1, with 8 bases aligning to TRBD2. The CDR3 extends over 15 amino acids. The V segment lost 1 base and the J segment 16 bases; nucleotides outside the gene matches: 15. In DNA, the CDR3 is TGTGCCAGCAGTTTAGGGCCAGCGGGAGCGGGAGTATCCTTCTTC. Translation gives CASSLGPAGAGVSFF.

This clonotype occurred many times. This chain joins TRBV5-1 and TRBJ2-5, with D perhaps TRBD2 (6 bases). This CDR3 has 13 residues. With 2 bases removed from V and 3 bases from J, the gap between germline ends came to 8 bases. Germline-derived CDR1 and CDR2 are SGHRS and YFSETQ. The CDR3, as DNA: TGCGCCAGCAGCTTCCCGGGGGAAGAGACCCAGTACTTC. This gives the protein CASSFPGEETQYF.